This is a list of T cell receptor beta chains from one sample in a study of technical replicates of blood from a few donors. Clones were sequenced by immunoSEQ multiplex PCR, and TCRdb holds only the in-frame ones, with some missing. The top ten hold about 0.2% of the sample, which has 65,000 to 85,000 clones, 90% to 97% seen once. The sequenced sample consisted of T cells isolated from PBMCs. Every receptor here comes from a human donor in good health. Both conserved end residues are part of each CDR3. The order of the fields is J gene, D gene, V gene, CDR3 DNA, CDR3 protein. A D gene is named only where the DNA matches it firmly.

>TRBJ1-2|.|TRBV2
TGTGCCAGCAGTCGCACAGTCTACCCGCTTAACGGCTACACCTTC
CASSRTVYPLNGYTF
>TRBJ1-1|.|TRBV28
TGTGCCACCAGAGCCGTGAGTACTGAAGCTTTCTTT
CATRAVSTEAFF
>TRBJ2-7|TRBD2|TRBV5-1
TGCGCCAGCACCGCGGGGGGCAACGAGCAGTACTTC
CASTAGGNEQYF
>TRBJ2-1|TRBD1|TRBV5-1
TGCGCCAGCAGCACCGGGACAGGGGGCGCGGTGGGATATAATGAGCAGTTCTTC
CASSTGTGGAVGYNEQFF
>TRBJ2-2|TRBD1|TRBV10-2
TGCGCCAGCAGTGAGGCTGGACAGGGGTTTGGCACCGGGGAGCTGTTTTTT
CASSEAGQGFGTGELFF
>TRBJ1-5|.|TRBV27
TGTGCCAGCAGTTTAGGGACTTACCTGGGTCAGCCCCAGCATTTT
CASSLGTYLGQPQHF
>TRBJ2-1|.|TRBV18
TGTGCCAGCTCACCACCCCCCCAAGACGGGGGAAATGAGCAGTTCTTC
CASSPPPQDGGNEQFF
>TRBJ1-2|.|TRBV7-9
TGTGCCAGCAGCCCCGCAGAGTTCGGAGCTAACTATGGCTACACCTTC
CASSPAEFGANYGYTF
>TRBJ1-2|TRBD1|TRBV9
TGTGCCAGCACCAGGGGGACAGCTGAGCCCTATGGCTACACCTTC
CASTRGTAEPYGYTF
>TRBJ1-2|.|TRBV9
TGTGCCAGCAGCGTAGATAGCCAGGGAGGCTATGGCTACACCTTC
CASSVDSQGGYGYTF